Listed below are T cell receptor beta chains from one sample, sequenced in a study of blood T cell repertoires in COVID-19. Libraries were prepared by immunoSEQ multiplex PCR; TCRdb keeps only in-frame clonotypes and omits some of them. Of hundreds of thousands of clones detected, roughly 88% appear once; the ten largest clones hold roughly 1.4%. Sequenced: peripheral blood. The source is an elderly man with acute or convalescent COVID-19. The CDR3 runs from the conserved cysteine through the conserved F or W. The D gene is left open where the match is weak. Part of the rows lack a size; the others show once, few, many or a class for expanded clones.

clone_size	v_call	j_call	d_call	cdr3_nt	cdr3_aa
.	TRBV19	TRBJ1-3	.	TGTGCCAGTAGTGCCGGACTGAGCTCTGGAAACACCATATATTTT	CASSAGLSSGNTIYF
.	TRBV7-9	TRBJ1-5	.	TGTGCCAGCAGCTTAGGGGGACACTACCAGCCCCAGCATTTT	CASSLGGHYQPQHF
.	TRBV4-3	TRBJ1-6	.	TGCGCCAGCAGCCCCGGGGAACGGTTGAATTCACCCCTCCACTTT	CASSPGERLNSPLHF
.	TRBV7-9	TRBJ2-3	.	TGTGCCAGCAGCCCCCCGGGGGATACGCAGTATTTT	CASSPPGDTQYF
once	TRBV19	TRBJ2-3	TRBD2	TGTGCCAGTAGTATTTTTCTAGCGGGGGGCACAGATACGCAGTATTTT	CASSIFLAGGTDTQYF
.	TRBV12-5	TRBJ1-3	TRBD1	TGTGCTAGTGGCCGCGGGACAGGGGCATTTGGAAACACCATATATTTT	CASGRGTGAFGNTIYF
.	TRBV21-1	TRBJ2-7	.	TGTGCCAGCAGCCCAAAGTGCGACGAGCAGTACTTC	CASSPKCDEQYF
.	TRBV5-1	TRBJ1-2	TRBD1	TGCGCCAGCAGCTTCGAAACAGGGGCTAACTATGGCTACACCTTC	CASSFETGANYGYTF
.	TRBV6-5	TRBJ2-3	TRBD2	TGTGCCAGCATGAAGGGAGGGACAGATACGCAGTATTTT	CASMKGGTDTQYF
.	TRBV19	TRBJ2-6	.	TGTGCCAGTTCGGAGAGGCGCTCTGGGGCCAACGTCCTGACTTTC	CASSERRSGANVLTF
.	TRBV7-9	TRBJ1-6	TRBD1	TGTGCCAGCAGCCTGACAGGGGTTAATTCACCCCTCCACTTT	CASSLTGVNSPLHF
.	TRBV11-3	TRBJ2-7	TRBD1	TGTGCCAGCAGCCCCGGGACAGGGGTCGGCGAGCAGTACTTC	CASSPGTGVGEQYF
.	TRBV18	TRBJ2-7	.	TGTGCCAGCTCACCGACAGGCACGGACTACGAGCAGTACTTC	CASSPTGTDYEQYF
.	TRBV6-5	TRBJ1-2	TRBD1	TGTGCCAGCAGATTCCCCGGGACAGGGGAGGGCGGCTACACCTTC	CASRFPGTGEGGYTF